This TCR beta chain emerged from a study of CD8 T cells in ankylosing spondylitis. Broader study findings: A motif of seven or eight highly homologous TCR beta variants was seen as apparently characteristic of ankylosing spondylitis blood.

A note on this clonotype: Its antigen remains unknown.

With molecular barcodes, quantitative 5'-RACE was used to make the TCR beta libraries. TCRdb called the 5' RACE reads again in MiXCR, with one record for every CDR3 protein. Here the sample spans 350,000 or so distinct CDR3 sequences, roughly 8% being singletons. This CDR3 has 12 amino acids. From germline, CDR1 is DFQATT and CDR2 SNEGSKA (reference sequence). V was trimmed by 3 bases and J by 5 bases, leaving 11 bases between them. The sequence was collected from a male donor with ankylosing spondylitis. The chain recombines TRBV20-1 with TRBJ2-7; a possible D gene is TRBD2 (5 bases). Sequencing was carried out using blood, either unsorted or a sorted T cell fraction (not recorded which). CDR3 protein: CSASGIKNEQYF. The CDR3 nucleotides read TGCAGTGCTAGCGGGATCAAAAACGAGCAGTACTTC.